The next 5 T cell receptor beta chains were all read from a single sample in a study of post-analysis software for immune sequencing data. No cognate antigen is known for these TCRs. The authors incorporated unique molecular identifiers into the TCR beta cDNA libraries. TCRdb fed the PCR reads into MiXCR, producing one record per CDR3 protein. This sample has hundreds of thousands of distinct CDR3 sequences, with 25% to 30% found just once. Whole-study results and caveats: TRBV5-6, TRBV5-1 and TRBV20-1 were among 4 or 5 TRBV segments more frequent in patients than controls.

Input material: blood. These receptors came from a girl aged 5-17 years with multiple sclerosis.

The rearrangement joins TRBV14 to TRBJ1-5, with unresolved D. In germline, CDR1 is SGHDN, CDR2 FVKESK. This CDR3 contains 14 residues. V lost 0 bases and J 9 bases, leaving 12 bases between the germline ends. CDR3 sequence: CASSQDWGHWPQHF. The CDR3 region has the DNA TGTGCCAGCAGCCAAGATTGGGGTCATTGGCCCCAGCATTTT.

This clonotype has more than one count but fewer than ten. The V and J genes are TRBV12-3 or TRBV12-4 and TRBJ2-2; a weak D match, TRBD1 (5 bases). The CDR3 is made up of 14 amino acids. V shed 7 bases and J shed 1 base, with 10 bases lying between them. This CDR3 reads CASILDKNTGELFF. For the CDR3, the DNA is TGTGCCAGCATTCTGGACAAGAACACCGGGGAGCTGTTTTTT.

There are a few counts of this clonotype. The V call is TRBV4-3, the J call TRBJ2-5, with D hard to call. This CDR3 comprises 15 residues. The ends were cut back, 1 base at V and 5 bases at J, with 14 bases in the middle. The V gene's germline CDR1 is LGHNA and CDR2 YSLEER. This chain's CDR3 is CASSQGWDRLETQYF. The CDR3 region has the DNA TGCGCCAGCAGCCAAGGGTGGGATAGGTTGGAGACCCAGTACTTC.

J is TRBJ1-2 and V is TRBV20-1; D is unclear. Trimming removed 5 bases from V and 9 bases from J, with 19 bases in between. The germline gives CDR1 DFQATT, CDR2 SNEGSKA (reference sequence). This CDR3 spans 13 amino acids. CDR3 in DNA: TGCAGTGCTCCTCCGGACCCCAACGGTTGCTACACCTTC. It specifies CSAPPDPNGCYTF.

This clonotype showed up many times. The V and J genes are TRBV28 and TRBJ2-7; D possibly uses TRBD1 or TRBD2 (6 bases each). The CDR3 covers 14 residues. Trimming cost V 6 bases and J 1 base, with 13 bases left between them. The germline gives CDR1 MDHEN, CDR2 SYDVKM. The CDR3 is CASSLGGLSYEQYF. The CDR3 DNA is TGTGCCAGCAGCTTAGGGGGACTGTCCTACGAGCAGTACTTC.